A single sample is the source of the 5 T cell receptor beta chains below, sequenced in a study of cytomegalovirus exposure and HLA in healthy donors (dated by TCRdb to about 2017). Library method: the immunoSEQ multiplex PCR assay. For the multiplex PCR, a mixture combining 60 forward primers for TCR Vbeta segments and 13 reverse primers for TCR Jbeta segments was used. The table was pulled from immuneACCESS by TCRdb, which kept in-frame rearrangements only. Such tables lose some clones; where checked, under half of the loss comes from unresolved V genes, and the rest has no known cause. The sample table records around 100,000 clones; roughly 85% of these occur just once. The ten most abundant clones make up 5.8% of the sample. Sequences were obtained from PBMCs. These TCRs come from a man aged 55-75 years in good health and CMV-seropositive.

With regard to this clone: The junction differs from germline at one of its ends, possibly a read error. This chain uses TRBV7-9 with TRBJ1-4; a possible D gene is TRBD1 (5 bases). In germline, CDR1 is SEHNR, CDR2 FQNEAQ (reference sequence). The CDR3 consists of 13 residues. The CDR3 loop reads CSSESQGNEKLFF. CDR3 in DNA: TGTTCCAGCGAGTCCCAGGGAAATGAAAAACTGTTTTTT. Drawing the rest from reference TRBV7-9 and TRBJ1-4, the complete variable domain is DTGVSQNPRHKITKRGQNVTFRCDPISEHNRLYWYRQTLGQGPEFLTYFQNEAQLEKSRLLSDRFSAERPKGSFSTLEIQRTEQGDSAMYLCSSESQGNEKLFFGSGTQLSVL.

The rearrangement links TRBV2 to TRBJ2-5; D possibly corresponds to TRBD2 (6 bases). CDR3 length: 13 residues. Between the trimmed V and J ends, which lost 3 bases and 7 bases, there was a span of 12 bases. Per the germline V gene, CDR1 is SNHLY and CDR2 is FYNNEI. The CDR3 nucleotides read TGTGCCAGCAGTGACCCAGCTAGCGTGACCCAGTACTTC. It codes for CASSDPASVTQYF.

The rearrangement joins TRBV7-8 to TRBJ2-7; tentatively, D is TRBD2 (5 bases). The CDR3 length is 16 residues. V lost 5 bases, J lost 0 bases, and 17 bases lay in between. The germline V gene encodes CDR1 SGHVS and CDR2 FQNEAQ. The CDR3 nucleotides read TGTGCCAGCAGCCCCCGGACTTCCTTGATCTCCTACGAGCAGTACTTC. Amino acid sequence: CASSPRTSLISYEQYF.

This chain links TRBV4-3 with TRBJ2-1, with TRBD1 as a possible D gene (5 bases). The CDR3 is 14 residues long. Trimming stripped 0 bases from V and 12 bases from J, with 15 bases between. Germline V gene lookup returns CDR1 LGHNA and CDR2 YSLEER. CDR3 nucleotide sequence: TGCGCCAGCAGCCAAGATTTCCAGGGTACTGGGCAGTTCTTC. Amino acid sequence: CASSQDFQGTGQFF.

Only a few counts were recorded for this clone. V and J are TRBV18 and TRBJ1-5; D is perhaps TRBD1 (6 bases). The CDR3 totals 13 residues. Between the trimmed V and J ends, which lost 5 bases and 1 base, there was a span of 6 bases. From germline, CDR1 is KGHSH and CDR2 LQKENI. This CDR3 is CASSGQSNQPQHF. The CDR3 coding sequence is TGTGCCAGCTCAGGACAGAGCAATCAGCCCCAGCATTTT.